The 17 T cell receptor beta chains listed next were all sequenced from one sample in a study of blood T cell repertoires in COVID-19. Generated by immunoSEQ multiplex PCR, the TCRdb table keeps only in-frame clones and is missing some. The sample yields 150,000 to 190,000 clones, 84% seen once. The material sequenced was PBMCs or T cells enriched from blood (not recorded which). The receptors come from a man in his forties or fifties who had recovered from COVID-19.

V usage is TRBV10-3 and J usage is TRBJ1-2; possible D gene TRBD1, 6 bases. This CDR3 is built from 15 residues. Germline CDR1 and CDR2: ENHRY and SYGVKD. V lost 0 bases and J 7 bases, leaving 15 bases between the germline ends. The CDR3 bases are TGTGCCATCAGTGAGTCTGCAGGGGATAGGGGTGGCTACACCTTC. Its translation is CAISESAGDRGGYTF.

This clone was counted only a few times. This chain links TRBV29-1 with TRBJ1-1, with unresolved D. This CDR3 has 13 residues. Trimming took 3 bases from V and 2 from J, leaving 10 bases between them. The germline V gene has CDR1 SQVTM and CDR2 ANQGSEA. The CDR3 DNA is TGCAGCGTTGACCGTCAGACTAACACTGAAGCTTTCTTT. Its protein product is CSVDRQTNTEAFF.

The chain recombines TRBV10-1 with TRBJ2-1; 8 nucleotides align to TRBD1. CDR3 length equals 15 residues. With 2 bases clipped from V and 4 bases from J, the junction kept 4 bases outside the gene matches. Germline CDR1 is WNHNN and CDR2 is SYGVQD (reference sequence). The CDR3, as DNA: TGCGCCAGCAGTGAGGACAGGGGCCTTTACAATGAGCAGTTCTTC. Encoded protein: CASSEDRGLYNEQFF.

The chain combines TRBV12-3 or TRBV12-4 with TRBJ2-7; D remains ambiguous. Trimming left V 5 bases short and J 3 bases short, with 5 bases between. The CDR3 length is 11 residues. Written as DNA, the CDR3 is TGTGCCAGCAGTACTGGCTACGAGCAGTACTTC. It is translated as CASSTGYEQYF.

This clone was counted a few times. The rearrangement uses TRBV11-2 and TRBJ1-1, with a tentative D call TRBD1 (5 bases). The CDR3 runs to 15 residues. Trimming removed 1 base at V and 0 bases at J, with 9 bases between. Per the germline V gene, CDR1 is SGHAT and CDR2 is FQNNGV. The CDR3 sequence: CASSLASGLNTEAFF. The DNA for the CDR3 is TGTGCCAGCAGCTTAGCGTCAGGGTTGAACACTGAAGCTTTCTTT.

The chain has TRBV15 and TRBJ1-1; TRBD1 matches 8 bases. Germline values: CDR1 LNHNV, CDR2 YYDKDF (reference sequence). V trimming: 5 bases; J trimming: 11 bases; junction bases outside the gene matches: 7. The CDR3 length is 12 residues. The CDR3 nucleotides read TGTGCCACCAGCTCCCGACAGGGGAGTGCTTTCTTT. This codes for CATSSRQGSAFF.

CDR3 nucleotides: TGTGCCAGCAGACCAGGGGAAGCTTCACCCCTCCACTTT. Translation gives CASRPGEASPLHF. The V gene is TRBV6-5, the J gene TRBJ1-6; possibly TRBD1 for D (6 bases). The CDR3 totals 13 residues. Germline V gene sequence: CDR1 MNHEY, CDR2 SVGAGI. The V end lost 6 bases, the J end lost 9 bases, and 12 bases lay between the germline ends.

V is TRBV29-1 and J is TRBJ1-4; the match to TRBD1 covers 7 bases. The V gene's germline CDR1 is SQVTM and CDR2 ANQGSEA. This CDR3 is built from 14 residues. V lost 2 bases, J lost 8 bases, and 8 bases stayed unmatched. The CDR3 sequence: CSVELEGAQEKLFF. CDR3 bases: TGCAGCGTTGAACTTGAGGGGGCGCAAGAAAAACTGTTTTTT.

The sample holds many counts of this clone. The CDR3 bases are TGTGCCAGCAGCCCCTCGCTCAGGAACACCGGGGAGCTGTTTTTT. This encodes CASSPSLRNTGELFF. V usage is TRBV7-7 and J usage is TRBJ2-2; D uncertain. Germline V gives CDR1 SSHAT, CDR2 FNYEAQ (reference sequence). Trimming cost V 5 bases and J 1 base, with 11 bases left between them. This CDR3 comprises 15 residues.

J is TRBJ1-1 and V is TRBV29-1; perhaps TRBD1 as D (5 bases). CDR3 length equals 12 residues. Trimming removed 7 bases at V and 0 bases at J, with 9 bases between. Germline V lookup: CDR1 SQVTM, CDR2 ANQGSEA. CDR3 sequence: CSAGQLNTEAFF. The CDR3 DNA reads TGCAGCGCTGGACAATTGAACACTGAAGCTTTCTTT.

The chain carries TRBV18 and TRBJ2-2; 8 bases fit TRBD1. V trimming: 6 bases; J trimming: 4 bases; junction bases outside the gene matches: 7. The germline gives CDR1 KGHSH, CDR2 LQKENI. The CDR3 consists of 15 residues. CDR3 loop: CASSSDRVSTGELFF. For the CDR3, the DNA is TGTGCCAGCTCGTCGGACAGGGTTTCCACCGGGGAGCTGTTTTTT.

J is TRBJ2-5 and V is TRBV7-2, with 9 bases identical to TRBD1. Unmatched junction bases numbered 7, after V lost 5 bases and J lost 6 bases. Per the germline V gene, CDR1 is SGHTA and CDR2 is FQGNSA. This CDR3 spans 14 amino acids. The CDR3 nucleotides are TGTGCCAGCAGCCTACAGGGGGCGGGGAAGACCCAGTACTTC. The encoded protein is CASSLQGAGKTQYF.

V and J are TRBV11-2 and TRBJ2-2, with 8 bases lining up with TRBD1. V trimming: 1 base; J trimming: 7 bases; junction bases outside the gene matches: 8. Germline CDR1 and CDR2: SGHAT and FQNNGV. This CDR3 is 16 amino acids long. The CDR3, as DNA: TGTGCCAGCAGCTTAGCCCAGGACAGGGTGCACGGGGAGCTGTTTTTT. It translates to CASSLAQDRVHGELFF.

This chain links TRBV30 with TRBJ2-2, with TRBD2 matching over 8 bases. With 3 bases clipped from V and 0 bases from J, the junction kept 0 bases outside the gene matches. This CDR3 has 14 amino acids. Looked up from germline, CDR1 is GTSNPN and CDR2 is SVGIG (reference sequence). The CDR3 is CAWRRGANTGELFF. CDR3 sequence (DNA): TGTGCCTGGAGGCGGGGGGCGAACACCGGGGAGCTGTTTTTT.

The gene calls are TRBV2 and TRBJ2-3; 7 bases match TRBD1. This CDR3 contains 14 residues. CDR1 is SNHLY, CDR2 FYNNEI, per germline. V shed 6 bases, J shed 1 base, and the junction held 4 bases outside the gene matches. CDR3: CASRQGIGTDTQYF. CDR3 DNA sequence: TGTGCCAGCAGACAGGGGATCGGCACAGATACGCAGTATTTT. The full variable domain, with the rest looked up from reference TRBV2 and TRBJ2-3, is EPEVTQTPSHQVTQMGQEVILRCVPISNHLYFYWYRQILGQKVEFLVSFYNNEISEKSEIFDDQFSVERPDGSNFTLKIRSTKLEDSAMYFCASRQGIGTDTQYFGPGTRLTVL.

A few counts support this clone. The genes are TRBV3-1 (or the pseudogene TRBV3-2) and TRBJ2-3; D might be TRBD2 (6 bases). V was cut by 3 bases and J by 3 bases, with 19 bases left in between. Germline V CDR1 and CDR2: LGHDT, YNNKEL (reference sequence). CDR3 length: 17 amino acids. CDR3 protein: CASSHHRDSRGTDTQYF. The CDR3 DNA follows: TGTGCCAGCAGCCACCACCGGGACTCTAGAGGGACAGATACGCAGTATTTT.

This clone was detected only once. The chain uses TRBV18 and TRBJ2-7; 9 nucleotides match TRBD1. The CDR3 loop spans 14 amino acids. The V segment lost 3 bases and the J segment 6 bases; nucleotides outside the gene matches: 6. Germline V gives CDR1 KGHSH, CDR2 LQKENI. CDR3 nucleotides: TGTGCCAGCTCACCGGGACAGGGAAGAGGCGAGCAGTACTTC. As protein: CASSPGQGRGEQYF.